This T cell receptor (beta chain) was sequenced for a study of blood T cell repertoires in COVID-19. In the study overall: The United States, Italy and Spain supplied acute and convalescent COVID-19 samples. Sample material is recorded as cDNA or gDNA derived from T cells, B-cell-depleted T cells, or PBMCs.

In the study's own analysis: Amplification of reference gene primers provided the estimated nucleated cell counts. Sequencing was performed with immunoSEQ multiplex PCR; in TCRdb, only in-frame clones are kept and a portion is missing. V and J calls and clone size are given by that table; D and trimming were obtained from the DNA. The table shows approximately 140,000 clones, with around four fifths occurring only once. The CDR3 spans 15 residues. Germline-derived CDR1 and CDR2 are MNHEY and SVGAGI. On this clone itself: Relative to the germline gene, one junction end is altered; a read error may explain this.

The sample taken for sequencing was peripheral blood. This clonotype originated in a human donor in a cohort sampled during active COVID-19. The chain carries TRBV6-5 and TRBJ2-7; 11 positions agree with TRBD2. CDR3 region: CASSYLAGGPYEQYF. The CDR3 DNA is TGTGCCAGCAGCTACTTAGCGGGGGGGCCCTACGAGCAGTACTTC.